Below are 7 T cell receptor beta chains sequenced from a single sample in a study of radiotherapy plus CTLA-4 blockade in lung cancer. The repertoire was sequenced with immunoSEQ multiplex PCR; TCRdb's copy has only in-frame clones and lacks some. The sample yields about 120,000 clones, approximately 84% seen once. The sample consisted of peripheral blood, taken from a patient treated with radiotherapy plus ipilimumab. The source of these receptors is a human donor with non-small cell lung cancer who had a partial response to radiotherapy plus ipilimumab.

The count of this clone is one. The genes are TRBV27 and TRBJ1-1; 9 nucleotides align to TRBD1. From germline, CDR1 is MNHEY and CDR2 SMNVEV (reference sequence). V lost 6 bases and J lost 4; bases outside the gene matches: 6. The CDR3 runs 14 residues. The CDR3: CASSPDRGVTEAFF. The CDR3 DNA reads as TGTGCCAGCAGCCCCGACAGGGGGGTCACTGAAGCTTTCTTT.

The chain uses TRBV7-2 and TRBJ1-4; no firm D call. V was pared by 0 bases and J by 10 bases, with 9 bases between. The CDR3 length is 13 residues. CDR1 is SGHTA, CDR2 FQGNSA, per germline. CDR3 region: CASSLARSGKLFF. CDR3 sequence (DNA): TGTGCCAGCAGCTTAGCCCGATCGGGAAAACTGTTTTTT.

This clone was seen a few times. The chain joins TRBV10-3 to TRBJ2-2; 10 nucleotides align to TRBD2. V lost 8 bases and J lost 7; bases outside the gene matches: 7. The length of the CDR3 is 14 residues. CDR1 and CDR2 from the germline V gene are ENHRY and SYGVKD. As DNA, the CDR3 is TGTGCCATCCGGGAGCGGGAGGGGATCGGGGAGCTGTTTTTT. Protein sequence: CAIREREGIGELFF.

The CDR3 DNA reads TGTGCCAGCAGTTTAAACAGGGCTGCTAATGAAAAACTGTTTTTT. This gives the protein CASSLNRAANEKLFF. This chain uses TRBV6-1 with TRBJ1-4, with D possibly matching TRBD1 (6 bases). Germline lookup yields CDR1 MNHNS and CDR2 SASEGT. V was pared by 5 bases and J by 3 bases, with 13 bases between. The length of the CDR3 is 15 residues.

This clone was found a few times. This rearrangement joins TRBV28 to TRBJ1-3, with 7 bases matching TRBD1. CDR1 and CDR2 from the germline V gene are MDHEN and SYDVKM. The CDR3 is made up of 12 amino acids. V gave up 7 bases and J gave up 6 bases; unmatched junction bases: 3. The CDR3 spells CASTGQTNTIYF. Written as DNA, the CDR3 is TGTGCCAGCACGGGACAGACAAACACCATATATTTT.

This clone showed up just once. The chain has TRBV4-2 and TRBJ2-5; 8 nucleotides line up with TRBD2. CDR3 length: 16 amino acids. Germline trimming cut 1 base from V and 0 bases from J; bases unmatched to any gene: 4. In germline, CDR1 is LGHNA, CDR2 YNFKEQ. CDR3 coding DNA: TGTGCCAGCAGCCAAGGGCGGGAGGCCGACCAAGAGACCCAGTACTTC. Protein sequence: CASSQGREADQETQYF.

This clone has a single count. The genes are TRBV15 and TRBJ2-7; 9 bases map to TRBD2. The CDR3 contains 15 residues. CDR1 and CDR2 from the germline V gene are LNHNV and YYDKDF (reference sequence). V shed 1 base, J shed 2 bases, and the junction held 3 bases outside the gene matches. CDR3 loop: CATSRGVAGAYEQYF. CDR3 DNA: TGTGCCACCAGCAGAGGGGTAGCGGGAGCCTACGAGCAGTACTTC.